The T cell receptor (beta chain) under discussion was sequenced for a study of CD8 T cells in Susac syndrome. CD8+ and CD4+ T cells taken from blood had their TCR beta sequenced. In this sample, this clonotype turned up once. About 0.5 to 1 ug RNA was reverse transcribed with random hexamers. Amplification of TCR beta CDR3 was carried out by immunoSEQ multiplex PCR, which covered 54 Vbeta and 13 Jbeta segments. TCRdb analysed the immunoSEQ multiplex PCR reads with MiXCR anew, one entry per CDR3 protein. The profile shows under 200,000 distinct CDR3 sequences, about 96% of them singletons. The V gene's germline CDR1 is MDHEN and CDR2 SYDVKM. Trimming stripped 4 bases from V and 10 bases from J, with 10 bases between. The CDR3 loop spans 11 amino acids.

This clonotype was obtained from a human donor with Susac syndrome. V usage is TRBV28 and J usage is TRBJ2-5; D remains unclear. Sequencing used CD4+ T cells from PBMCs. The CDR3 loop reads CASSSGRFQYF. Written as DNA, the CDR3 is TGTGCCAGCAGTTCCGGACGGTTCCAGTACTTC. The variable domain in full, completed from reference TRBV28 and TRBJ2-5, reads DVKVTQSSRYLVKRTGEKVFLECVQDMDHENMFWYRQDPGLGLRLIYFSYDVKMKEKGDIPEGYSVSREKKERFSLILESASTNQTSMYLCASSSGRFQYFGPGTRLLVL.